What follows are 13 T cell receptor beta chains derived from one specimen sequenced in a study of cytomegalovirus exposure and HLA in healthy donors. 60 Vbeta and 13 Jbeta primers were used in PCR. The method was immunoSEQ multiplex PCR; TCRdb's version includes in-frame clones alone and lacks a portion of them. The data contain 120,000 or so clones, 70% to 85% of them singletons. Sequenced sample: PBMCs. The origin of the receptors is a man over 45 in good health and CMV-seropositive.

The chain employs TRBV18 and TRBJ2-3, with TRBD1 matching over 10 bases. The junction had 2 bases not matched to a gene; V was cut back by 0 bases and J by 5 bases. In germline, CDR1 is KGHSH, CDR2 LQKENI. The CDR3 has 15 residues. CDR3 sequence: CASSPPGDRGDTQYF. The CDR3 DNA sequence: TGTGCCAGCTCACCACCGGGGGACAGGGGAGATACGCAGTATTTT.

J is TRBJ1-1 and V is TRBV30; tentative D call: TRBD1 (5 bases). Germline CDR1 GTSNPN, CDR2 SVGIG (reference sequence). V lost 0 bases and J lost 4, with 18 bases in between. This CDR3 is built from 16 residues. The CDR3 DNA reads as TGTGCCTGGAGTGTTTTGGGAGTGGGAGGGACCACTGAAGCTTTCTTT. It codes for CAWSVLGVGGTTEAFF.

The rearrangement joins TRBV7-9 to TRBJ1-6; maybe TRBD1 (5 bases). CDR3 size: 13 residues. V was trimmed by 1 base and J by 10 bases, leaving 8 bases between them. Germline assignment: CDR1 SEHNR and CDR2 FQNEAQ (reference sequence). CDR3 in DNA: TGTGCCAGCAGCTTAGAGGGGCGGTCACCCCTCCACTTT. It translates to CASSLEGRSPLHF.

This chain connects TRBV18 to TRBJ2-6, with D perhaps matching TRBD2 (6 bases). This CDR3 spans 14 amino acids. V gave up 7 bases and J gave up 3 bases, with 10 bases separating them. Germline V gene lookup returns CDR1 KGHSH and CDR2 LQKENI. CDR3 loop: CASYPRGGANVLTF. CDR3 DNA sequence: TGTGCCAGCTACCCGCGGGGTGGGGCCAACGTCCTGACTTTC.

The CDR3 DNA reads as TGTGCCAGCAGCCAAGATCTTGGGGGCTTTGGCACTGAAGCTTTCTTT. It is translated as CASSQDLGGFGTEAFF. The chain is built from TRBV14 and TRBJ1-1, with D tentatively TRBD1 (6 bases). The germline V gene has CDR1 SGHDN and CDR2 FVKESK. Trimming left V 0 bases short and J 4 bases short, with 15 bases between. The length of the CDR3 is 16 residues.

The genes are TRBV29-1 and TRBJ1-2; 8 positions match TRBD1. The CDR3 has 12 amino acids. V lost 6 bases, J lost 5 bases, and 5 bases stayed unmatched. CDR1 and CDR2 (germline): SQVTM, ANQGSEA. This CDR3 is CSVRGQVYGYTF. CDR3 sequence (DNA): TGCAGCGTGCGGGGACAGGTTTATGGCTACACCTTC.

This chain joins TRBV2 and TRBJ1-1; TRBD1 is a possible D gene (5 bases). V lost 6 bases and J lost 4, with 12 bases in between. This CDR3 contains 13 residues. Germline CDR1 SNHLY, CDR2 FYNNEI. DNA of the CDR3: TGTGCCAGCAGGCAGGGTGTGAGCACTGAAGCTTTCTTT. This translates into CASRQGVSTEAFF.

The CDR3 spells CASSPGGDRAGGYTF. The CDR3 DNA reads as TGTGCCAGCAGCCCGGGGGGGGACAGGGCAGGGGGCTACACCTTC. This sequence joins TRBV2 and TRBJ1-2, with 9 positions matching TRBD1. The CDR3 contains 15 residues. From germline, CDR1 is SNHLY and CDR2 FYNNEI. V was pared by 6 bases and J by 8 bases, with 13 bases of the junction left unmatched. The variable domain in full, completed from reference TRBV2 and TRBJ1-2, reads EPEVTQTPSHQVTQMGQEVILRCVPISNHLYFYWYRQILGQKVEFLVSFYNNEISEKSEIFDDQFSVERPDGSNFTLKIRSTKLEDSAMYFCASSPGGDRAGGYTFGSGTRLTVV.

The J gene is TRBJ2-1, the V gene TRBV5-1; 11 positions match TRBD2. The germline gives CDR1 SGHRS, CDR2 YFSETQ. The CDR3 extends over 16 amino acids. V was pared by 1 base and J by 5 bases, with 5 bases of the junction left unmatched. CDR3 region: CASSLLASGGNNEQFF. The CDR3 nucleotides read TGCGCCAGCAGCTTGCTAGCTAGCGGGGGGAACAATGAGCAGTTCTTC.

The gene calls are TRBV2 and TRBJ1-2, with 7 bases that match TRBD1. The CDR3 contains 13 residues. Germline V gene sequence: CDR1 SNHLY, CDR2 FYNNEI. J gave up 7 bases and V 3 bases, and 5 bases lay outside the gene matches. This CDR3 is CASSDPPGGGYTF. The CDR3 DNA is TGTGCCAGCAGTGACCCGCCAGGGGGTGGCTACACCTTC.

This clone came up once. This chain uses TRBV15 with TRBJ1-2; D might be TRBD1 (5 bases). Between the trimmed V and J ends, which lost 0 bases and 8 bases, there was a span of 22 bases. The CDR3 totals 17 residues. Germline V CDR1 and CDR2: LNHNV, YYDKDF (reference sequence). CDR3 residues: CATSREQQGGLFRGYTF. The CDR3 bases are TGTGCCACCAGCAGAGAACAGCAGGGCGGTTTATTTCGGGGCTACACCTTC.

The chain carries TRBV11-3 and TRBJ2-1; the match to TRBD2 covers 9 bases. Germline loops: CDR1 SGHNT, CDR2 YENEEA. The V gene end was trimmed by 1 base and the J gene end by 4 bases; junction bases not matched to a gene: 8. The CDR3 totals 17 residues. In nucleotides, the CDR3 is TGTGCCAGCAGCTTAGGGCTAGCGGGACAGAGTTACAATGAGCAGTTCTTC. Protein sequence: CASSLGLAGQSYNEQFF. The entire variable domain, with the rest obtained from reference TRBV11-3 and TRBJ2-1, is as follows: EAGVVQSPRYKIIEKKQPVAFWCNPISGHNTLYWYLQNLGQGPELLIRYENEEAVDDSQLPKDRFSAERLKGVDSTLKIQPAELGDSAVYLCASSLGLAGQSYNEQFFGPGTRLTVL.

The chain is built from TRBV2 and TRBJ1-5; D may be TRBD1 (6 bases). Germline V CDR1 and CDR2: SNHLY, FYNNEI. CDR3 size: 15 residues. Trimming cost V 1 base and J 6 bases, with 13 bases left between them. CDR3 in DNA: TGTGCCAGCAGTGAAGTGAGGGGGACCGGTCAGCCCCAGCATTTT. It yields the protein CASSEVRGTGQPQHF.